These 30 T cell receptor beta chains were sequenced from one sample in a study of blood T cell repertoires in COVID-19. The method was immunoSEQ multiplex PCR; TCRdb's version includes in-frame clones alone and lacks a portion of them. The sample contains around 68,000 clones, roughly 85% of which appear only once. Sequencing was performed on peripheral blood. Receptor source: a man older than 75 with acute or convalescent COVID-19.

The V call is TRBV30, the J call TRBJ1-2; maybe TRBD1 (5 bases). This CDR3 is 13 amino acids long. Germline V CDR1 and CDR2: GTSNPN, SVGIG (reference sequence). V dropped 2 bases and J dropped 4 bases, with 11 bases sitting between them. The chain's CDR3 is CAWSTGLSYGYTF. Written as DNA, the CDR3 is TGTGCCTGGAGTACAGGATTGTCCTATGGCTACACCTTC.

This clone was found a few times. The genes are TRBV5-5 and TRBJ2-7, with 7 positions matching TRBD1. J was trimmed by 3 bases and V by 4 bases; bases with no gene match: 7. This CDR3 comprises 14 residues. The germline gives CDR1 SGHKS, CDR2 YYEKEE (reference sequence). CDR3 in DNA: TGTGCCAGCAGCCCCGGGACAGCCCTCTACGAGCAGTACTTC. Translating gives CASSPGTALYEQYF.

This clone showed up just a few times. The chain combines TRBV19 with TRBJ1-3, with D uncertain. This CDR3 region has 15 residues. The V gene lost 3 bases and the J gene lost 0 bases, with 9 bases spanning the gap. Germline V gene sequence: CDR1 LNHDA, CDR2 SQIVND (reference sequence). The CDR3 loop is CASSISGSSGNTIYF. The CDR3 DNA reads as TGTGCCAGTAGTATTTCGGGAAGCTCTGGAAACACCATATATTTT.

The chain combines TRBV24-1 with TRBJ2-6; possibly TRBD1 for D (6 bases). V was clipped by 4 bases and J by 1 base, with 10 bases between them. The CDR3 contains 16 residues. Germline CDR1 is KGHDR and CDR2 is SFDVKD. The CDR3 is CATSEVTGSGANVLTF. DNA of the CDR3: TGTGCCACCAGTGAAGTTACAGGGTCTGGGGCCAACGTCCTGACTTTC.

CDR3 loop: CASEDNSYEQYF. As DNA, the CDR3 is TGTGCCAGCGAGGACAACTCCTACGAGCAGTACTTC. The chain uses TRBV11-3 and TRBJ2-7; D is possibly TRBD1 (5 bases). CDR1 is SGHNT and CDR2 is YENEEA in the germline V gene. Trimming left V 8 bases short and J 0 bases short, with 8 bases between. CDR3 length: 12 amino acids.

This clone was seen a single time. The J gene is TRBJ2-1, the V gene TRBV7-6; D unclear. From germline, CDR1 is SGHVS and CDR2 FNYEAQ. The length of the CDR3 is 13 residues. V dropped 6 bases and J dropped 6 bases, with 12 bases sitting between them. CDR3 sequence reads: CASSSGLGNEQFF. In nucleotides, the CDR3 is TGTGCCAGCAGTTCCGGTCTAGGCAATGAGCAGTTCTTC.

V gene TRBV19 combines with J gene TRBJ1-4, with D perhaps matching TRBD1 (6 bases). Germline-derived CDR1 and CDR2 are LNHDA and SQIVND (reference sequence). Trimming removed 11 bases at V and 8 bases at J, with 18 bases between. This CDR3 is built from 13 residues. For the CDR3, the DNA is TGTGCCTCCAAGGGCCAGGGGAGAGAAAAACTGTTTTTT. Residues: CASKGQGREKLFF.

The chain has TRBV28 and TRBJ2-5; 10 bases agree with TRBD1. Germline lookup yields CDR1 MDHEN and CDR2 SYDVKM. V was clipped by 8 bases and J by 4 bases; unmatched bases: 1. The CDR3 covers 12 residues. As DNA, the CDR3 is TGTGCCAGCCGGGACAGGGGAGAGACCCAGTACTTC. Translating gives CASRDRGETQYF.

CDR3 sequence reads: CASSLDRATEAFF. The CDR3 DNA follows: TGTGCCAGCTCCCTTGACAGGGCCACTGAAGCTTTCTTT. This chain connects TRBV18 to TRBJ1-1; 7 bases line up with TRBD1. After removal of 6 bases from V and 4 bases from J, the junction contained 5 bases not matched to a gene. The CDR3 spans 13 residues. The germline gives CDR1 KGHSH, CDR2 LQKENI.

The V and J genes are TRBV5-1 and TRBJ2-7; no definite D call. The CDR3 covers 14 residues. Germline assignment: CDR1 SGHRS and CDR2 YFSETQ. The germline V and J ends were trimmed by 4 bases and 1 base, with 12 bases remaining between them. CDR3 nucleotide sequence: TGCGCCAGCAGCGTAGAGGTCTCATCCTACGAGCAGTACTTC. This codes for CASSVEVSSYEQYF.

The V and J genes are TRBV5-1 and TRBJ2-3; TRBD2 matches at 10 bases. The V and J ends lost 0 bases and 1 base, in that order; junction bases with no gene match: 2. CDR1 and CDR2 from the germline V gene are SGHRS and YFSETQ. The CDR3 length is 16 residues. The CDR3 sequence is CASSLVAGGGTDTQYF. In nucleotides, the CDR3 is TGCGCCAGCAGCTTGGTAGCGGGAGGCGGCACAGATACGCAGTATTTT.

This clone occurred a few times. J is TRBJ2-1 and V is TRBV2; 8 bases match TRBD2. The trim removed 5 bases at V and 8 bases at J, leaving 14 bases unmatched. The CDR3 has 16 residues. Germline CDR1 SNHLY, CDR2 FYNNEI. The CDR3 loop is CASSKLTSGGLDEQFF. CDR3 DNA sequence: TGTGCCAGCAGTAAACTTACTAGCGGAGGCCTCGATGAGCAGTTCTTC.

The rearrangement uses TRBV5-1 and TRBJ2-1; D perhaps matches TRBD2 (5 bases). CDR1 SGHRS and CDR2 YFSETQ come from the germline V gene. There are 15 residues in the CDR3. Trimming removed 0 bases from V and 5 bases from J, with 12 bases in between. CDR3 DNA: TGCGCCAGCAGCTTGGCGGGGAGTAGCGACAATGAGCAGTTCTTC. Its protein product is CASSLAGSSDNEQFF.

The chain couples TRBV9 to TRBJ2-5; D is perhaps TRBD2 (6 bases). CDR1 is SGDLS and CDR2 is YYNGEE in the germline V gene. Trimming removed 3 bases from V and 5 bases from J, with 20 bases in between. The CDR3 runs 16 residues. The CDR3 is CASSALPAAGSETQYF. The CDR3 DNA follows: TGTGCCAGCAGCGCCCTCCCCGCCGCGGGATCTGAGACCCAGTACTTC.

The chain couples TRBV24-1 to TRBJ1-6; 7 bases map to TRBD1. V dropped 0 bases and J dropped 2; count of bases not matched to a gene: 9. This CDR3 contains 19 residues. Per germline, CDR1 KGHDR and CDR2 SFDVKD. CDR3 in DNA: TGTGCCACCAGTGATTTGAGTCGGACAGGAGGACCCTATAATTCACCCCTCCACTTT. Its protein product is CATSDLSRTGGPYNSPLHF.

The chain has TRBV11-2 and TRBJ2-3; weak D call: TRBD2 (6 bases). There are 15 residues in the CDR3. V was trimmed by 1 base and J by 6 bases, leaving 14 bases between them. Germline V gives CDR1 SGHAT, CDR2 FQNNGV. The CDR3 sequence: CASSLVAGRSDTQYF. As DNA, the CDR3 is TGTGCCAGCAGCTTAGTGGCAGGGAGGTCGGATACGCAGTATTTT.

This clone has only one observation. The chain joins TRBV19 to TRBJ1-1, with D perhaps matching TRBD1 (5 bases). Per germline, CDR1 LNHDA and CDR2 SQIVND (reference sequence). The CDR3 loop spans 13 amino acids. Trimming stripped 4 bases from V and 2 bases from J, with 8 bases between. Here the CDR3 DNA reads TGTGCCAGTAGTAGACAGACCAACACTGAAGCTTTCTTT. This sequence encodes CASSRQTNTEAFF.

This clone has more than one count but fewer than ten. This chain uses TRBV2 with TRBJ1-6, with D maybe TRBD1 (6 bases). CDR3 size: 16 residues. Germline assignment: CDR1 SNHLY and CDR2 FYNNEI. V lost 5 bases to trimming and J lost 7 bases, with 18 bases between them. CDR3 region: CASSPPPGDLNSPLHF. The DNA for the CDR3 is TGTGCCAGCAGTCCCCCGCCAGGGGACCTAAATTCACCCCTCCACTTT.

The chain combines TRBV19 with TRBJ1-1, with D maybe TRBD1 (5 bases). Per germline, CDR1 LNHDA and CDR2 SQIVND (reference sequence). The CDR3 length is 12 residues. V lost 5 bases and J 11 bases, leaving 15 bases between the germline ends. CDR3 region: CASSHSGGNAFF. The CDR3 region has the DNA TGTGCCAGTAGTCATTCGGGGGGAAACGCTTTCTTT.

J is TRBJ2-7 and V is TRBV11-2, with 7 bases identical to TRBD2. Germline V gene lookup returns CDR1 SGHAT and CDR2 FQNNGV. CDR3 length: 14 amino acids. Trimming removed 2 bases from V and 6 bases from J; junction bases left unmatched: 7. The CDR3 nucleotides read TGTGCCAGCAGCTTACTGCGGGAGTCGGGCGAGCAGTACTTC. Translation: CASSLLRESGEQYF.

This chain links TRBV6-2 or TRBV6-3 with TRBJ2-1; 9 bases line up with TRBD1. V dropped 0 bases and J dropped 7; count of bases not matched to a gene: 7. In germline, CDR1 is MNHEY, CDR2 SVGEGT. The CDR3 has 16 residues. The CDR3 region has the DNA TGTGCCAGCAGTTACTCGAGGACAGGGGATAGAAATGAGCAGTTCTTC. This encodes CASSYSRTGDRNEQFF.

V and J are TRBV29-1 and TRBJ1-3, with no clear D. Trimming removed 7 bases from V and 0 bases from J, with 16 bases in between. Germline V gives CDR1 SQVTM, CDR2 ANQGSEA. The CDR3 spans 15 residues. CDR3 region: CSARGSEFSGNTIYF. CDR3 in DNA: TGCAGCGCGAGAGGGTCAGAATTCTCTGGAAACACCATATATTTT.

The chain has TRBV5-4 and TRBJ2-3; TRBD2 matches at 13 bases. The length of the CDR3 is 18 residues. J gave up 6 bases and V 3 bases, and 13 bases lay outside the gene matches. Germline V gives CDR1 SGHNT, CDR2 YYREEE (reference sequence). CDR3 sequence (DNA): TGTGCCAGCAGCTCCCAGACCAGACTAGCGGGAGGCAAGGATACGCAGTATTTT. It is translated as CASSSQTRLAGGKDTQYF.

The V and J genes are TRBV18 and TRBJ1-1, with D hard to call. V was shortened by 5 bases and J by 4 bases, with 17 bases between the two germline ends. The CDR3 covers 15 residues. Germline lookup yields CDR1 KGHSH and CDR2 LQKENI. CDR3 coding DNA: TGTGCCAGCTCAGGTGGTTGGAGGGCGGCCACTGAAGCTTTCTTT. Its translation: CASSGGWRAATEAFF.

For the CDR3, the DNA is TGTGCCAGCAGCCCGCAGGTATCCCTCAATGAGCAGTTCTTC. It specifies CASSPQVSLNEQFF. The chain employs TRBV6-6 and TRBJ2-1; D call uncertain. The germline gives CDR1 MNHNY, CDR2 SVGAGI (reference sequence). The CDR3 has 14 amino acids. V lost 6 bases to trimming and J lost 6 bases, with 15 bases between them.

The chain couples TRBV5-1 to TRBJ1-1; D not resolved. CDR1 is SGHRS, CDR2 YFSETQ, per germline. The CDR3 has 15 amino acids. Trimming took off 0 bases at V and 0 bases at J, with 9 bases between the two ends. The CDR3 spells CASSLEGLLNTEAFF. DNA of the CDR3: TGCGCCAGCAGCTTGGAAGGACTGCTGAACACTGAAGCTTTCTTT. The complete variable domain, with remaining parts taken from reference TRBV5-1 and TRBJ1-1, reads KAGVTQTPRYLIKTRGQQVTLSCSPISGHRSVSWYQQTPGQGLQFLFEYFSETQRNKGNFPGRFSGRQFSNSRSEMNVSTLELGDSALYLCASSLEGLLNTEAFFGQGTRLTVV.

This clone was recorded only once. The genes are TRBV27 and TRBJ2-3; D may be TRBD2 (6 bases). The CDR3 extends over 14 amino acids. Germline CDR1 MNHEY, CDR2 SMNVEV (reference sequence). V lost 6 bases, J lost 4 bases, and 14 bases lay in between. The DNA of the CDR3 is TGTGCCAGCAGACATAGGGGAGGCGCAGATACGCAGTATTTT. Protein: CASRHRGGADTQYF.

J is TRBJ1-2 and V is TRBV20-1; D unclear. The CDR3 totals 11 residues. The germline V and J ends were trimmed by 0 bases and 8 bases, with 7 bases remaining between them. From germline, CDR1 is DFQATT and CDR2 SNEGSKA (reference sequence). DNA for the CDR3: TGCAGTGCTAGAGATCAGGTGGGCTACACCTTC. This codes for CSARDQVGYTF.

The chain combines TRBV29-1 with TRBJ1-5, with D uncertain. The CDR3 runs 12 residues. Germline assignment: CDR1 SQVTM and CDR2 ANQGSEA. The V end was cut by 4 bases, the J end by 0 bases, with 4 bases between. The CDR3 is CSVGNSNQPQHF. DNA for the CDR3: TGCAGCGTTGGTAATAGCAATCAGCCCCAGCATTTT.

This chain connects TRBV15 to TRBJ1-4, with D hard to call. V shed 0 bases and J shed 7 bases, with 6 bases lying between them. CDR3 length: 13 amino acids. Germline V gives CDR1 LNHNV, CDR2 YYDKDF (reference sequence). Here the CDR3 DNA reads TGTGCCACCAGCAGAGATCGCGGTGAAAAACTGTTTTTT. Translating gives CATSRDRGEKLFF. Combining the CDR3 with reference TRBV15 and TRBJ1-4 gives the whole variable domain DAMVIQNPRYQVTQFGKPVTLSCSQTLNHNVMYWYQQKSSQAPKLLFHYYDKDFNNEADTPDNFQSRRPNTSFCFLDIRSPGLGDTAMYLCATSRDRGEKLFFGSGTQLSVL.